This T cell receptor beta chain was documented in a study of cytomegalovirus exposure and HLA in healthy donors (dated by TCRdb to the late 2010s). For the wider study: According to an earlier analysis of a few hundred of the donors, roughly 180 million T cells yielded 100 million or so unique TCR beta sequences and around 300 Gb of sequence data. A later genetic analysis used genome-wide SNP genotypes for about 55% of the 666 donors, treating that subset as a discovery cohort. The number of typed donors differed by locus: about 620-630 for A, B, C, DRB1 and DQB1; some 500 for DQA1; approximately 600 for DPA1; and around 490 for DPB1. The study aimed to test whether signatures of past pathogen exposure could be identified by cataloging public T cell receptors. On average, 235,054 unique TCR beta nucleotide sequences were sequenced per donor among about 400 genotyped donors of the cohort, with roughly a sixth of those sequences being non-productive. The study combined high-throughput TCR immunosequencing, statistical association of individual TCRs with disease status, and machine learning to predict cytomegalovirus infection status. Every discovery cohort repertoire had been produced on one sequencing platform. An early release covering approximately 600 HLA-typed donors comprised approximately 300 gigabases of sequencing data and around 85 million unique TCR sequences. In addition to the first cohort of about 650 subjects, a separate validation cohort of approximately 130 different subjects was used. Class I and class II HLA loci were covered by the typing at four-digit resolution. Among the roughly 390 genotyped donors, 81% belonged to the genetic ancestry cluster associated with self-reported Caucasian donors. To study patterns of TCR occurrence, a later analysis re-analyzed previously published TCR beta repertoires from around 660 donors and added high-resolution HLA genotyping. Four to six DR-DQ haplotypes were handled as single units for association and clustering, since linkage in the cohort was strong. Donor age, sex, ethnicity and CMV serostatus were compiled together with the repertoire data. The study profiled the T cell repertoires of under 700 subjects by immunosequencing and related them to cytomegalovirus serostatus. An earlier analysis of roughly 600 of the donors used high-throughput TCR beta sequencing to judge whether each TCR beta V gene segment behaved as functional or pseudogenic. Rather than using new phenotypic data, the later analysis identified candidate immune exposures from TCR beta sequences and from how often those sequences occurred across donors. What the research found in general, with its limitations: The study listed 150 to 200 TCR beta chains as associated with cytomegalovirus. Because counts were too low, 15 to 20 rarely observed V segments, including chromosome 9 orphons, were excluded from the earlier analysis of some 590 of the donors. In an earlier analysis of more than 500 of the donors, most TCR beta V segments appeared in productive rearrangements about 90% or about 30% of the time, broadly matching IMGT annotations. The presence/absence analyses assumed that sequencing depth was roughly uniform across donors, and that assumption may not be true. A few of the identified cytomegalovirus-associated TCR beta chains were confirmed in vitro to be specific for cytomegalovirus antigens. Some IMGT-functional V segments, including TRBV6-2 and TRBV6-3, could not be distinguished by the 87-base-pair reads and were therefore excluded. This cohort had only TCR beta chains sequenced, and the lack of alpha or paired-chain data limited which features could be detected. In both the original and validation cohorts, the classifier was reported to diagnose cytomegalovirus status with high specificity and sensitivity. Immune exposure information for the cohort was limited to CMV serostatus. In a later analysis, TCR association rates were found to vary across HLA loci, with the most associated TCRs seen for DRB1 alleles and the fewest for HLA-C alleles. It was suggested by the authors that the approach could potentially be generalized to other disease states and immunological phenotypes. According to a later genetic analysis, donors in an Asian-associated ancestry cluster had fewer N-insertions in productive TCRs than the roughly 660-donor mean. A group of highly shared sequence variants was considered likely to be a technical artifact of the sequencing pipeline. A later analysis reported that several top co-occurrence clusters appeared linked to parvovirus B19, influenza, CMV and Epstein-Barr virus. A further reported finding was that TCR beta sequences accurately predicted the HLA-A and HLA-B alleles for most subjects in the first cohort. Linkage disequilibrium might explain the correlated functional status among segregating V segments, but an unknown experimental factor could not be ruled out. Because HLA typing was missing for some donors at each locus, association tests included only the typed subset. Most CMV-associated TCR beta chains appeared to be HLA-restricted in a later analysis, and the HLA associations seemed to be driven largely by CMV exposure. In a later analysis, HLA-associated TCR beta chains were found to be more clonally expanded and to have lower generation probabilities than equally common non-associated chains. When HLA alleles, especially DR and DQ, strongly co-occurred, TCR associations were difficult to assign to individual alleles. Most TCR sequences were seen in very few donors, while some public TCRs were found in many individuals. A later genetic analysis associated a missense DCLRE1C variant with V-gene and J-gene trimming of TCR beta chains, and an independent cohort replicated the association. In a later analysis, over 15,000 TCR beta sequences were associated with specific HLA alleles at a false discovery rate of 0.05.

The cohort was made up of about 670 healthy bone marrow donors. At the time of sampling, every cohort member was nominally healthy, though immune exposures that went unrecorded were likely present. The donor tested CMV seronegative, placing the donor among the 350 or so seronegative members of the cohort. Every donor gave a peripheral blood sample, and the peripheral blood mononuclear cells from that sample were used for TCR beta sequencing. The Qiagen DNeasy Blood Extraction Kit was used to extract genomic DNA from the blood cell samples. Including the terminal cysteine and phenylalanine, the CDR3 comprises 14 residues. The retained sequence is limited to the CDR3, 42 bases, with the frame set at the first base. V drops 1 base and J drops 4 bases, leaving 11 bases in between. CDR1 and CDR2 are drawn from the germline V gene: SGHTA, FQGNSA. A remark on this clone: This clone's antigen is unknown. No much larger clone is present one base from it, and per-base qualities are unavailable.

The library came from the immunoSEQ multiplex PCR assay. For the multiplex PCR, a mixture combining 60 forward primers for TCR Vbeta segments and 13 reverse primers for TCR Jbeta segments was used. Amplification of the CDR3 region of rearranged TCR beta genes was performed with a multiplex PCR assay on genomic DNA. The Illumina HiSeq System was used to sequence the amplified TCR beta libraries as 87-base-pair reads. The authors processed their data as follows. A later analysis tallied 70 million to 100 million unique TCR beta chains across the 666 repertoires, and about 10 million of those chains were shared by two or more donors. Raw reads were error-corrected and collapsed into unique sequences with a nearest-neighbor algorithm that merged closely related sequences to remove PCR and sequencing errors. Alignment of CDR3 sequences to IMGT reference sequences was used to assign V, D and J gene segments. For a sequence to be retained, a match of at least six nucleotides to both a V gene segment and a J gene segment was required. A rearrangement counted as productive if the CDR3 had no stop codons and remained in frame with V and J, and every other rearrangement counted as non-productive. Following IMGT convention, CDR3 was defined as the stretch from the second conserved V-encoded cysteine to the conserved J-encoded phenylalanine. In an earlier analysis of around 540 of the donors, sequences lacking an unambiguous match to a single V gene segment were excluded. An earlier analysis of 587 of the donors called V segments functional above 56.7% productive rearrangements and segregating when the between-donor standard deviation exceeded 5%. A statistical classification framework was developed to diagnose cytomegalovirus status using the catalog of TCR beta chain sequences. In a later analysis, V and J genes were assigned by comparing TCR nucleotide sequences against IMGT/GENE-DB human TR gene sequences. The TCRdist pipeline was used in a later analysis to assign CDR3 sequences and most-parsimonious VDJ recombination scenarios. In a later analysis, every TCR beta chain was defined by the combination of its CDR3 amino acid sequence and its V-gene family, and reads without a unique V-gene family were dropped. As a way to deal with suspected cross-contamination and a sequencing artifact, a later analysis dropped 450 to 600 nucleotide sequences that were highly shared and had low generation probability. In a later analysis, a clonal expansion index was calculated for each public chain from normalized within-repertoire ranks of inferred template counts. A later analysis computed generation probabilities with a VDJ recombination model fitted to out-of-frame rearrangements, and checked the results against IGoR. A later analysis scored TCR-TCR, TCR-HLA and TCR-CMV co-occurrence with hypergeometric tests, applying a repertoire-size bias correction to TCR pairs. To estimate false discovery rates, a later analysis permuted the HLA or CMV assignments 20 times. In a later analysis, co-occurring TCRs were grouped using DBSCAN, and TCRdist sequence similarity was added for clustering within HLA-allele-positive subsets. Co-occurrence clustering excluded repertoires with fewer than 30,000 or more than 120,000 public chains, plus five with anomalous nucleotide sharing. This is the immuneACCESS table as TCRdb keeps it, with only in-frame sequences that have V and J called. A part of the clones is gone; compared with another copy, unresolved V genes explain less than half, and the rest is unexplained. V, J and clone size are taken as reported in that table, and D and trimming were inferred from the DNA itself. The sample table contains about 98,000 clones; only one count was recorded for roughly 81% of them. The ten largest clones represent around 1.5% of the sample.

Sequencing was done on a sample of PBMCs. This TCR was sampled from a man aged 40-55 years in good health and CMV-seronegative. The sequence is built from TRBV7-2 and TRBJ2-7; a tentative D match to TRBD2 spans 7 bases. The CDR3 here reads CASSLGEGGYEQYF. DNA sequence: TGTGCCAGCAGCTTAGGGGAGGGGGGGTACGAGCAGTACTTC. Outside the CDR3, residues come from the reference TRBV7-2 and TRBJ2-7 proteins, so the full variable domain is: GAGVSQSPSNKVTEKGKDVELRCDPISGHTALYWYRQSLGQGLEFLIYFQGNSAPDKSGLPSDRFSAERTGGSVSTLTIQRTQQEDSAVYLCASSLGEGGYEQYFGPGTRLTVT.